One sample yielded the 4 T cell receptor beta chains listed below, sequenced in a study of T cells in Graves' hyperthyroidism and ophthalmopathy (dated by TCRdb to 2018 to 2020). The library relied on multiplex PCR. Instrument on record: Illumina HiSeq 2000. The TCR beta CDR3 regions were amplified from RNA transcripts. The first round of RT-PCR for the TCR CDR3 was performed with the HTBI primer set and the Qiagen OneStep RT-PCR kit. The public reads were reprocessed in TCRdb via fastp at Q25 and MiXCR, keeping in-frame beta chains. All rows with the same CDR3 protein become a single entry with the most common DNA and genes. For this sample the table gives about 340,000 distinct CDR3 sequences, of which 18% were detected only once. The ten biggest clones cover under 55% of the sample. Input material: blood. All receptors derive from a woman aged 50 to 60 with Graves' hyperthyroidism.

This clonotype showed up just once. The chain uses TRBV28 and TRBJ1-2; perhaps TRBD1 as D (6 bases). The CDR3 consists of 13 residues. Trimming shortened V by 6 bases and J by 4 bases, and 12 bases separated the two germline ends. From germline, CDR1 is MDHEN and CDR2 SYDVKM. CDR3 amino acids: CASRSQGSYGYTF. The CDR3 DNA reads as TGTGCCAGCAGGTCCCAGGGGTCCTATGGCTACACCTTC.

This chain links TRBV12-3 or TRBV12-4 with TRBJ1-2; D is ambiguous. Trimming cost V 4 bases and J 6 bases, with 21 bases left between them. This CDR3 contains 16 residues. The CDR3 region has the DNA TGTGCCAGCAGTTCCCCGGGTTTTTCCGGGAAACATGGCTACACCTTC. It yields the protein CASSSPGFSGKHGYTF.

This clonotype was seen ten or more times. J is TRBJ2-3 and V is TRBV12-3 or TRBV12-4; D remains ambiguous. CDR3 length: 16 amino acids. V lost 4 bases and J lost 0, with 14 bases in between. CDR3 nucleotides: TGTGCCAGCAGTTCAGACACCCTAACCAGCACAGATACGCAGTATTTT. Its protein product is CASSSDTLTSTDTQYF.

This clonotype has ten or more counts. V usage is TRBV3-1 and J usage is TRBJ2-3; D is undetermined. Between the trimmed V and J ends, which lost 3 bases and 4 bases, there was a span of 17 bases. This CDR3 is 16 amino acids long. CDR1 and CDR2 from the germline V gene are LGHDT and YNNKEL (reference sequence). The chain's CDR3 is CASSHADLRAPDTQYF. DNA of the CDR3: TGTGCCAGCAGCCATGCAGACTTACGAGCCCCAGATACGCAGTATTTT.